The 5 T cell receptor beta chains listed next were all sequenced from one sample in a study of control samples from healthy donors and cancer patients. Produced via immunoSEQ multiplex PCR; TCRdb's table is partial and in-frame only. The sample yields 170,000 or so clones, around 91% seen once. The sequenced sample was blood. Receptor source: a woman between 50 and 59 years old in good health.

Concerning this clone itself: The sample carries other DNA sequences with the same CDR3. The V gene is TRBV29-1, the J gene TRBJ1-1, with unresolved D. The V gene lost 2 bases and the J gene lost 2 bases, with 9 bases spanning the gap. There are 13 residues in the CDR3. Germline-derived CDR1 and CDR2 are SQVTM and ANQGSEA. The CDR3: CSVERQKNTEAFF. The CDR3 region has the DNA TGCAGCGTTGAAAGACAAAAAAACACTGAAGCTTTCTTT.

V gene TRBV4-1 combines with J gene TRBJ2-5; 7 bases agree with TRBD1. This CDR3 contains 16 residues. Unmatched junction bases numbered 9, after V lost 1 base and J lost 4 bases. Germline CDR1 and CDR2: MGHRA and YSYEKL. The CDR3 reads CASSQVVGNRGETQYF. CDR3 sequence (DNA): TGCGCCAGCAGCCAAGTCGTGGGTAACAGGGGAGAGACCCAGTACTTC.

The chain employs TRBV24-1 and TRBJ1-1, with D possibly matching TRBD1 (5 bases). The CDR3 covers 13 residues. The V and J ends lost 3 bases and 6 bases respectively, with 10 bases between them. Germline lookup yields CDR1 KGHDR and CDR2 SFDVKD. CDR3 region: CATSDQGGAEAFF. CDR3 nucleotide sequence: TGTGCCACCAGTGATCAGGGAGGCGCTGAAGCTTTCTTT.

The chain has TRBV28 and TRBJ2-5; D unclear. This CDR3 is built from 15 residues. Germline CDR1 MDHEN, CDR2 SYDVKM. The V end was cut by 5 bases, the J end by 5 bases, with 18 bases between. DNA of the CDR3: TGTGCCAGCAGTCCCCCCCATGGAGCGAGGGAGACCCAGTACTTC. Its protein is CASSPPHGARETQYF.

In this sample, this clone turned up once. This chain links TRBV7-3 with TRBJ2-7, with D possibly being TRBD2 (7 bases). Deletions cut 5 bases from V and 6 bases from J, with 14 bases between. Germline CDR1 reads SGHTA; CDR2 reads FQGTGA. The CDR3 sequence is 13 residues long. CDR3 residues: CASSLGGGREQYF. CDR3 in DNA: TGTGCCAGCAGCCTGGGAGGGGGGCGCGAGCAGTACTTC.